Described below is a single T cell receptor (beta chain) sequence and its context. Its antigen is still unknown. Noted time point: patch test 3, about 24 weeks after DPC sensitization. The treatment was: therapeutic diphenylcyclopropenone sensitization with weekly scalp DPC. Each patch test followed a blood draw. A single record per CDR3 protein comes from TCRdb applying MiXCR to the RACE reads. In the table there are 95,000 to 150,000 distinct CDR3 sequences, approximately 11% of which are singletons. The data stem from a study of human T cells and chemical hapten exposure. Study-wide context: For the roughly 24-week duration of the study, patients were given weekly doses of diphenylcyclopropenone on the scalp. Minor pooled library volume differences mainly drove per-sample TCR yield variation. Points from the study as a whole: Donors had alopecia, so their immune response may differ from healthy people's.

The specimen comprised whole blood, sampled in connection with sensitization to the hapten diphenylcyclopropenone (DPC). This clonotype originated in a woman between 50 and 59 years old with alopecia areata. Some clones in this sample may be carry-over from other donors' samples.

CDR3 nucleotide sequence: TGTGCCAGCAGCCAGGGACAGGGGGCGAACACTGAAGCTTTCTTT. Residues: CASSQGQGANTEAFF. The V and J genes are TRBV4-2 and TRBJ1-1; 12 bases line up with TRBD1. J gave up 1 base and V 3 bases, and 0 bases lay outside the gene matches. The CDR3 is 15 amino acids. Germline V gives CDR1 LGHNA, CDR2 YNFKEQ.